A single sample gave rise to the 30 T cell receptor beta chains below, sequenced in a study of CD8 T cells in ankylosing spondylitis. TCRdb independently ran MiXCR on the 5' RACE reads; one entry per CDR3 protein. The sample includes around 250,000 distinct CDR3 sequences, around 10% of them seen just once. The sequenced sample consisted of blood, either unsorted or a sorted T cell fraction (not recorded which). All receptors derive from a male donor with ankylosing spondylitis or in good health (not recorded which).

This clonotype was recorded at least ten times. V usage is TRBV7-3 and J usage is TRBJ2-3; TRBD2 might be the D (7 bases). The CDR3 loop spans 18 amino acids. Trimming stripped 5 bases from V and 4 bases from J, with 25 bases between. Germline-derived CDR1 and CDR2 are SGHTA and FQGTGA. As DNA, the CDR3 is TGTGCCAGCAGCCCTCCACCGGGGGGCGGGGCTTCTCCAGATACGCAGTATTTT. It encodes CASSPPPGGGASPDTQYF.

This clonotype was observed many times. The V call is TRBV28, the J call TRBJ1-1; no clear D. The CDR3 runs to 14 residues. Trimming cost V 2 bases and J 4 bases, with 11 bases left between them. Germline V CDR1 and CDR2: MDHEN, SYDVKM. Here the CDR3 reads CASSLGSWGTEAFF. The CDR3 nucleotides read TGTGCCAGCAGTTTAGGGTCGTGGGGCACTGAAGCTTTCTTT.

Ten or more counts support this clonotype. The chain uses TRBV4-1 and TRBJ2-7, with a weak D call TRBD2 (6 bases). Germline loops: CDR1 MGHRA, CDR2 YSYEKL. The CDR3 contains 15 residues. V shed 4 bases and J shed 2 bases, with 15 bases lying between them. CDR3 in DNA: TGCGCCAGCAGCCCCTTTGCGGGGCACCCCTACGAGCAGTACTTC. Translation: CASSPFAGHPYEQYF.

This chain connects TRBV5-1 to TRBJ2-4; 10 bases agree with TRBD1. V shed 3 bases and J 9 bases; nucleotides not matched to a gene: 9. This CDR3 is 15 amino acids long. CDR1 SGHRS and CDR2 YFSETQ come from the germline V gene. The CDR3 sequence is CASSSGQGMKSIQYF. The CDR3 DNA reads as TGCGCCAGCAGCTCGGGACAGGGGATGAAGAGCATTCAGTACTTC.

There are many counts of this clonotype. The rearrangement joins TRBV24-1 to TRBJ2-3; D is ambiguous. V gave up 0 bases and J gave up 2 bases, with 8 bases separating them. Germline V gene lookup returns CDR1 KGHDR and CDR2 SFDVKD. This CDR3 region has 15 residues. The CDR3 nucleotides are TGTGCCACCAGTGATTTGGTGGGTCCCACAGATACGCAGTATTTT. It translates to CATSDLVGPTDTQYF.

This sequence joins TRBV3-1 and TRBJ2-1; 7 bases agree with TRBD2. Germline V gives CDR1 LGHDT, CDR2 YNNKEL (reference sequence). With 4 bases clipped from V and 10 bases from J, the junction kept 13 bases outside the gene matches. CDR3 length: 15 amino acids. The CDR3 loop reads CASSPGSGYPGEQFF. In nucleotides, the CDR3 is TGTGCCAGCAGCCCGGGTAGCGGGTATCCCGGGGAGCAGTTCTTC.

At least ten counts were recorded for this clonotype. The chain joins TRBV5-1 to TRBJ2-3, with a possible D match to TRBD2 (6 bases). CDR1 and CDR2 (germline): SGHRS, YFSETQ. This CDR3 has 13 residues. Trimming pared 4 bases from V and 5 bases from J, leaving 11 bases between. The CDR3 region has the DNA TGCGCCAGCAGCCCCTGGGGGGAAGATACGCAGTATTTT. Encoded protein: CASSPWGEDTQYF.

This clonotype showed up just a few times. V and J are TRBV5-1 and TRBJ2-1, with D perhaps being TRBD1 or TRBD2 (5 bases each). The germline CDR1 and CDR2 sequences are SGHRS and YFSETQ. This CDR3 is 16 amino acids long. Trimming cost V 0 bases and J 4 bases, with 14 bases left between them. CDR3 bases: TGCGCCAGCAGCTTGGCGGGGCAGGCCGTATACAATGAGCAGTTCTTC. Its protein product is CASSLAGQAVYNEQFF.

This clonotype has only a few counts. V gene TRBV29-1 combines with J gene TRBJ1-2, with TRBD1 as a possible D gene (6 bases). CDR1 is SQVTM, CDR2 ANQGSEA, per germline. With 6 bases removed from V and 2 bases from J, the gap between germline ends came to 10 bases. This CDR3 spans 12 amino acids. The CDR3 DNA is TGCAGCGTAATTACAGGGAACTATGGCTACACCTTC. This encodes CSVITGNYGYTF.

This clonotype was seen repeatedly, ten times or more. The genes are TRBV6-1 and TRBJ1-4; unclear D gene. CDR1 MNHNS and CDR2 SASEGT come from the germline V gene. Trimming stripped 1 base from V and 0 bases from J, with 3 bases between. This CDR3 has 14 amino acids. Here the CDR3 reads CASSEVATNEKLFF. The DNA of the CDR3 is TGTGCCAGCAGTGAAGTTGCAACTAATGAAAAACTGTTTTTT.

In regard to this clonotype: A read error may account for a junction end that differs from germline. The rearrangement uses TRBV7-8 and TRBJ2-1, with 9 nucleotides matching TRBD2. Per the germline V gene, CDR1 is SGHVS and CDR2 is FQNEAQ. The CDR3 covers 16 residues. The CDR3: CASSLSRGGALNAQFF. In DNA form, the CDR3 reads TGTGCCAGCAGCCTTTCGCGGGGGGGCGCGTTAAATGCGCAGTTCTTC.

This clonotype occurred many times. The chain links TRBV12-3 or TRBV12-4 to TRBJ1-2; a possible D gene is TRBD1 (6 bases). With 5 bases removed from V and 2 bases from J, the gap between germline ends came to 18 bases. This CDR3 spans 16 amino acids. The CDR3 DNA sequence: TGTGCCAGCAGTGTCGTCCTTGCGGGGGCGAACTATGGCTACACCTTC. This gives the protein CASSVVLAGANYGYTF.

This clonotype appeared many times. The genes are TRBV12-3 or TRBV12-4 and TRBJ2-5; 7 nucleotides match TRBD1. This CDR3 region has 16 residues. The J segment lost 2 bases and the V segment lost 9 bases, leaving 15 bases of the junction unmatched. The CDR3 loop is CARGGQTPVKQETQYF. In DNA, the CDR3 is TGTGCCAGAGGGGGACAGACCCCTGTGAAGCAAGAGACCCAGTACTTC.

The chain recombines TRBV5-1 with TRBJ2-5; 8 positions agree with TRBD2. Germline loops: CDR1 SGHRS, CDR2 YFSETQ. V shed 5 bases and J 9 bases; nucleotides not matched to a gene: 18. The CDR3 loop spans 16 amino acids. This CDR3 is CASSIQASGLGGAQYF. The CDR3 coding sequence is TGCGCCAGCAGTATCCAGGCTAGCGGGCTGGGGGGTGCCCAGTACTTC.

This clonotype has a count of ten or more. The V and J genes are TRBV7-2 and TRBJ1-4; unclear D gene. The CDR3 runs to 15 residues. In germline, CDR1 is SGHTA, CDR2 FQGNSA. V was cut by 5 bases and J by 0 bases, with 10 bases left in between. CDR3 in DNA: TGTGCCAGCAGCGCATACAGCGCAACTAATGAAAAACTGTTTTTT. This encodes CASSAYSATNEKLFF.

At least ten counts were recorded for this clonotype. The chain combines TRBV5-1 with TRBJ2-1; 8 nucleotides match TRBD1. The CDR3 totals 15 residues. V gave up 0 bases and J gave up 4 bases; unmatched junction bases: 3. Germline CDR1 is SGHRS and CDR2 is YFSETQ. The CDR3 here is CASSLETGVYNEQFF. The DNA for the CDR3 is TGCGCCAGCAGCTTGGAGACAGGGGTATACAATGAGCAGTTCTTC.

This clonotype was counted ten times or more. The chain couples TRBV20-1 to TRBJ1-2; 7 bases fit TRBD1. This CDR3 contains 12 residues. After removal of 5 bases from V and 2 bases from J, the junction contained 2 bases not matched to a gene. Looked up from germline, CDR1 is DFQATT and CDR2 is SNEGSKA (reference sequence). The CDR3 region is CSASTGNYGYTF. For the CDR3, the DNA is TGCAGTGCTTCGACAGGGAACTATGGCTACACCTTC.

This clonotype was detected only a few times. The J gene is TRBJ2-7, the V gene TRBV2, with D possibly being TRBD2 (7 bases). Germline V lookup: CDR1 SNHLY, CDR2 FYNNEI. V lost 3 bases to trimming and J lost 5 bases, with 14 bases between them. This CDR3 comprises 14 residues. The CDR3 loop reads CASSEIGGRNEQYF. The CDR3 DNA sequence: TGTGCCAGCAGTGAGATCGGGGGGCGGAACGAGCAGTACTTC.

V usage is TRBV7-6 and J usage is TRBJ2-3; D unclear. The CDR3 loop spans 14 amino acids. V lost 4 bases to trimming and J lost 2 bases, with 10 bases between them. The germline gives CDR1 SGHVS, CDR2 FNYEAQ. CDR3 DNA: TGTGCCAGCAGCTCTTATTCGTCCACAGATACGCAGTATTTT. This gives the protein CASSSYSSTDTQYF. The full variable domain, rest sourced from reference TRBV7-6 and TRBJ2-3, is GAGVSQSPRYKVTKRGQDVALRCDPISGHVSLYWYRQALGQGPEFLTYFNYEAQQDKSGLPNDRFSAERPEGSISTLTIQRTEQRDSAMYRCASSSYSSTDTQYFGPGTRLTVL.

Ten or more counts support this clonotype. V and J are TRBV28 and TRBJ2-7, with a possible D match to TRBD1 (6 bases). The germline CDR1 and CDR2 sequences are MDHEN and SYDVKM. V lost 2 bases to trimming and J lost 4 bases, with 9 bases between them. CDR3 length: 13 residues. Written as DNA, the CDR3 is TGTGCCAGCAGTTTACCAGGGGCTTACGAGCAGTACTTC. It encodes CASSLPGAYEQYF. Supplemented by reference TRBV28 and TRBJ2-7, the full variable domain reads DVKVTQSSRYLVKRTGEKVFLECVQDMDHENMFWYRQDPGLGLRLIYFSYDVKMKEKGDIPEGYSVSREKKERFSLILESASTNQTSMYLCASSLPGAYEQYFGPGTRLTVT.

This clonotype has more than one count but fewer than ten. This sequence joins TRBV20-1 and TRBJ2-3, with D unresolved. V was cut by 6 bases and J by 0 bases, with 16 bases left in between. The germline V gene has CDR1 DFQATT and CDR2 SNEGSKA (reference sequence). This CDR3 is built from 15 residues. The CDR3, as DNA: TGCAGTGCCAGACGAGAAAGTCCTAGCACAGATACGCAGTATTTT. Protein: CSARRESPSTDTQYF.

This rearrangement joins TRBV12-3 or TRBV12-4 to TRBJ1-1; the D is unclear. The CDR3 is 11 residues long. The germline V and J ends were trimmed by 4 bases and 4 bases, with 4 bases remaining between them. This CDR3 is CASSWGTEAFF. CDR3 DNA sequence: TGTGCCAGCAGTTGGGGCACTGAAGCTTTCTTT.

There are many counts of this clonotype. The genes are TRBV12-3 or TRBV12-4 and TRBJ2-5; either TRBD1 or TRBD2 may supply D (7 bases each). With 5 bases removed from V and 3 bases from J, the gap between germline ends came to 25 bases. CDR3 length: 18 amino acids. In DNA form, the CDR3 reads TGTGCCAGCAGTGGACTGGGACAGCCCGGGACTACTGAAGAGACCCAGTACTTC. This sequence encodes CASSGLGQPGTTEETQYF.

About this clonotype: This clone may be a read error of a much larger clone one base away. This sequence joins TRBV27 and TRBJ2-7; the D is unclear. In germline, CDR1 is MNHEY, CDR2 SMNVEV (reference sequence). CDR3 length: 12 amino acids. The CDR3 region is CASSFVPVEQNF. For the CDR3, the DNA is TGTGCCAGCAGTTTTGTTCCTGTCGAGCAGAACTTC.

The sample holds a few counts of this clonotype. The chain is built from TRBV5-1 and TRBJ2-5; D is undetermined. This CDR3 comprises 15 residues. The V end was cut by 0 bases, the J end by 5 bases, with 14 bases between. CDR1 and CDR2 (germline): SGHRS, YFSETQ. This CDR3 is CASSLDGTVGETQYF. The CDR3 nucleotides read TGCGCCAGCAGCTTGGATGGAACTGTCGGGGAGACCCAGTACTTC.

In regard to this clonotype: An end of the junction differs from the germline gene, which may be a read error. V usage is TRBV5-5 and J usage is TRBJ2-1; TRBD1 matches at 8 bases. Germline V gene lookup returns CDR1 SGHKS and CDR2 YYEKEE (reference sequence). This CDR3 contains 16 residues. The CDR3 reads CASSLEDRAIYDEQFF. In nucleotides, the CDR3 is TGTGCCAGCAGCTTGGAGGACAGGGCGATCTACGATGAGCAGTTCTTC.

This clonotype was counted at least ten times. The chain links TRBV6-1 to TRBJ2-3, with 7 bases aligning to TRBD2. V was pared by 1 base and J by 2 bases, with 12 bases of the junction left unmatched. From germline, CDR1 is MNHNS and CDR2 SASEGT. The CDR3 contains 18 residues. The CDR3 DNA reads TGTGCCAGCAGTGAAGTCATGGGAGGGATGAGGTCCACAGATACGCAGTATTTT. Its protein is CASSEVMGGMRSTDTQYF.

This clonotype was counted ten times or more. V is TRBV12-3 or TRBV12-4 and J is TRBJ1-4, with 8 bases fitting TRBD1. This CDR3 has 14 residues. J gave up 8 bases and V 6 bases, and 8 bases lay outside the gene matches. In DNA form, the CDR3 reads TGTGCCAGCAGCCTGGACAGGGTCGACGAAAAACTGTTTTTT. Amino acids: CASSLDRVDEKLFF.

The chain employs TRBV20-1 and TRBJ1-2, with 7 bases aligning to TRBD1. Germline CDR1 reads DFQATT; CDR2 reads SNEGSKA (reference sequence). This CDR3 has 16 amino acids. V shed 0 bases, J shed 4 bases, and the junction held 11 bases outside the gene matches. The CDR3 reads CSARDNRDSVIYGYTF. CDR3 bases: TGCAGTGCTAGAGATAATCGGGACAGCGTTATCTATGGCTACACCTTC.

This clonotype was recorded at least ten times. The chain links TRBV20-1 to TRBJ1-2; D call uncertain. CDR1 DFQATT and CDR2 SNEGSKA come from the germline V gene (reference sequence). V was trimmed by 3 bases and J by 8 bases, leaving 10 bases between them. The CDR3 extends over 11 amino acids. The CDR3 DNA reads as TGCAGTGCTAGCGGCCAAGGAGGCTACACCTTC. This sequence encodes CSASGQGGYTF.